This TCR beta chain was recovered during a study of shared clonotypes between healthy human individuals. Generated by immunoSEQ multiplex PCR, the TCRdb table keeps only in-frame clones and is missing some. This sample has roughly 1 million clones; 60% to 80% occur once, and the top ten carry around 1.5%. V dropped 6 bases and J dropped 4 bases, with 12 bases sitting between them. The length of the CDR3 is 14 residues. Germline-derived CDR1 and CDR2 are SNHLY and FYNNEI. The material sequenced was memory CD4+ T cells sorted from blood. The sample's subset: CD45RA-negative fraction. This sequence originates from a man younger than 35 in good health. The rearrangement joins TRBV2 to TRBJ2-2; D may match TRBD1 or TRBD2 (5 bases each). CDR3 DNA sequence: TGTGCCAGCAGCGAGGGGCCGGCCACCGGGGAGCTGTTTTTT. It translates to CASSEGPATGELFF.